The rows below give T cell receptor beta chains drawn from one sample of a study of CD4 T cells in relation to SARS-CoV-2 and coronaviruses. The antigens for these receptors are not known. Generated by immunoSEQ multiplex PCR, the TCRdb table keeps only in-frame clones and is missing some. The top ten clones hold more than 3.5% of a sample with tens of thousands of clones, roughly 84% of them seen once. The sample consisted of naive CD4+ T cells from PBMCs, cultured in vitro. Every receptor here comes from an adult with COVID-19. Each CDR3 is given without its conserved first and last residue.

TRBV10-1	ASSDSRGRGVDKAF
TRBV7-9	ASSQGANSGTEAF
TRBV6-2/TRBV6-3	ASSRPVGQGTDTQY
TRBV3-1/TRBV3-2	ASSQGFAGPSGTETQY
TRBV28	ASSSPPGITNGKLF
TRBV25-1	ASSESTASSYNEQF
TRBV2	ASSEEGHPNYGYT
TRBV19	ASSIVPANTEAF
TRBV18	ASSTGRGAPETQY
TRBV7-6	ASSLGGGREETQY
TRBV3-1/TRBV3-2	ASSQRRSGQNIYT
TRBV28	ASSLGTRQGEQY
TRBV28	ASSERSTEAF
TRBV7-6	ASSPRRGETQY
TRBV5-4	ASSIGTGGKNIQY
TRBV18	ASSPIISNQPQH
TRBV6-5	ASSRDRGDEKLF
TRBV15	ATSITGTGGEKLF
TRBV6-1	ASSERGPGLSTDTQY
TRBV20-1	SASWPPRAEQY
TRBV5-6	ASSGASGLSNTGELF
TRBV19	AAGRDYGYT
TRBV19	ASSNPRRWATNEKLF
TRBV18	ASSSKAGVNLYEQF